The rows below give T cell receptor beta chains drawn from one sample of a study of identical twins. A single record per CDR3 protein comes from TCRdb applying MiXCR to the 5' RACE reads. The table lists about 240,000 distinct CDR3 sequences, about 7.5% of them singletons. A further study also used this sample, focusing on yellow fever vaccine responses in identical twins.

What was sequenced was CD8+ T cells sorted from blood. Receptors were obtained from a woman aged 18-29 years in good health. Both conserved end residues are part of each CDR3. D genes are given only for firm matches. The size field is filled for only some rows; it gives once, few, many or a size class.

CDR3nt	CDR3aa	v_gene	j_gene	abundance	d_gene
TGCAGCGTAGGGGGCGATGAGCAGTTCTTC	CSVGGDEQFF	TRBV29-1	TRBJ2-1	many	TRBD1
TGTGCCAGCATGGGGGTGGACAGCCCTAATCAGCCCCAGCATTTT	CASMGVDSPNQPQHF	TRBV12-3/TRBV12-4	TRBJ1-5	many	NA
TGTGCCAGCAGCTCTCAGGGTAGCTCCTACAATGAGCAGTTCTTC	CASSSQGSSYNEQFF	TRBV7-8	TRBJ2-1	many	NA
TGTGCCAGCAGCCGTCGAAGTGGGACTGAAGCTTTCTTT	CASSRRSGTEAFF	TRBV3-1	TRBJ1-1	many	NA
TGCGCCACCCAAGGGGGGGGGGCTGAAGCTTTCTTT	CATQGGGAEAFF	TRBV4-1	TRBJ1-1	few	NA
TGCGCCAGCAGCCTAAGGACAGGGGGGACGCCCTACAATGAGCAGTTCTTC	CASSLRTGGTPYNEQFF	TRBV5-1	TRBJ2-1	NA	TRBD1
TGCAGTGCCGTCCGGGATAGCACAGATACGCAGTATTTT	CSAVRDSTDTQYF	TRBV20-1	TRBJ2-3	NA	NA
TGCAGCGTTGAATGGGGCATCCAAGAGACCCAGTACTTC	CSVEWGIQETQYF	TRBV29-1	TRBJ2-5	many	NA
TGCGCCAGCAGCTTCCTCTTGATAGGCAGGAACTATGGCTACACCTTC	CASSFLLIGRNYGYTF	TRBV5-1	TRBJ1-2	few	NA
TGTGCCAGCAGCTCCGCCGGGACTAGCACCGAGCAGTACTTC	CASSSAGTSTEQYF	TRBV7-8	TRBJ2-7	many	TRBD2
TGTGCCAGCAGTTACTCCTGGACACGGGGTAACACCGGGGAGCTGTTTTTT	CASSYSWTRGNTGELFF	TRBV6-5	TRBJ2-2	few	NA
TGTGCCAGCAGCTCTCTCCCCTGGGAAGCTTTCTTT	CASSSLPWEAFF	TRBV13	TRBJ1-1	NA	NA
TGTGCCAGCAGTGGCCGACAGGTTTATGGCTACACCTTC	CASSGRQVYGYTF	TRBV2	TRBJ1-2	many	NA
TGTGCCAGCAGCTTGGATGCTCTAGGGCTTGAGCAGTTCTTC	CASSLDALGLEQFF	TRBV5-6	TRBJ2-1	many	NA
TGTGCCAGCAGCCCTGAGGCTAGCGGGTTGTATGAGCAGTTCTTC	CASSPEASGLYEQFF	TRBV7-9	TRBJ2-1	many	TRBD2
TGTGCCATCCCGGGAGAGGAAAACTATGGCTACACCTTC	CAIPGEENYGYTF	TRBV12-3/TRBV12-4	TRBJ1-2	many	NA
TGCGCCAGCAGCCAAGGTCGGGACAGAATTTGGTATGGCTACACCTTC	CASSQGRDRIWYGYTF	TRBV4-1	TRBJ1-2	NA	TRBD1
TGTGCCAGCAGCTTAGTCTGGTACTCTGGGGCCAACGTCCTGACTTTC	CASSLVWYSGANVLTF	TRBV7-9	TRBJ2-6	few	NA
TGCGCCAGCAGTGATTGGGCGGACGACAATGAGCAGTTCTTC	CASSDWADDNEQFF	TRBV10-2	TRBJ2-1	few	NA
TGTGCCACCAGCAGAGATCGCACAGGGGGGACTGAAGCTTTCTTT	CATSRDRTGGTEAFF	TRBV15	TRBJ1-1	few	TRBD1
TGCAGTGCTAGTGTGGACAAGGTTTATGGCTACACCTTC	CSASVDKVYGYTF	TRBV20-1	TRBJ1-2	NA	NA
TGTGCCAGCAGTTTCTTACTAGCGGGAGGCCTAGCCAAAAACATTCAGTACTTC	CASSFLLAGGLAKNIQYF	TRBV12-3/TRBV12-4	TRBJ2-4	many	TRBD2